The next 30 T cell receptor beta chains were all read from a single sample in a study of blood T cell repertoires in COVID-19. Assay: immunoSEQ multiplex PCR; the TCRdb copy retains only in-frame clones and omits some. The table shows some 240,000 clones, with about 90% occurring only once. Sequences were obtained from peripheral blood. Receptor source: a woman aged 70-85 years with COVID-19, enrolled during active disease.

The chain employs TRBV6-1 and TRBJ1-2; D gene unclear. Germline CDR1 MNHNS, CDR2 SASEGT. The CDR3 runs 14 residues. The germline V and J ends were trimmed by 2 bases and 8 bases, with 15 bases remaining between them. In DNA, the CDR3 is TGTGCCAGCAGTGAAAAGGGCGGGATCTTAGGCTACACCTTC. Protein: CASSEKGGILGYTF.

This sequence joins TRBV3-1 (or the pseudogene TRBV3-2) and TRBJ1-1, with 9 bases aligning to TRBD1. The junction had 7 bases not matched to a gene; V was cut back by 4 bases and J by 4 bases. The CDR3 totals 15 residues. Germline V gene data show CDR1 as LGHDT and CDR2 as YNNKEL (reference sequence). Here the CDR3 reads CASSRGQGLVTEAFF. The CDR3 DNA is TGTGCCAGCAGCCGGGGACAGGGTTTGGTCACTGAAGCTTTCTTT.

Only one count was recorded for this clone. The V and J genes are TRBV5-1 and TRBJ2-2, with 10 bases aligning to TRBD2. The CDR3 spans 16 residues. Germline V gene lookup returns CDR1 SGHRS and CDR2 YFSETQ. V lost 1 base to trimming and J lost 7 bases; unmatched junction nucleotides: 7. CDR3 in DNA: TGCGCCAGCAGCTTGACAAGCGGGAGGGTTGGCGGGGAGCTGTTTTTT. Amino acids: CASSLTSGRVGGELFF.

The chain's CDR3 is CASSTDISGANVLTF. The CDR3 DNA follows: TGTGCCAGCAGCACCGACATTTCTGGGGCCAACGTCCTGACTTTC. The genes are TRBV7-2 and TRBJ2-6; D uncertain. Germline V gives CDR1 SGHTA, CDR2 FQGNSA. Trimming removed 5 bases from V and 1 base from J, with 9 bases in between. The CDR3 sequence is 15 residues long.

The gene calls are TRBV15 and TRBJ2-5; 9 bases map to TRBD1. V trimming: 0 bases; J trimming: 5 bases; junction bases outside the gene matches: 7. The CDR3 is 16 residues long. Germline V gives CDR1 LNHNV, CDR2 YYDKDF (reference sequence). This CDR3 reads CATSRDGTGKGETQYF. The CDR3, as DNA: TGTGCCACCAGCAGAGACGGGACAGGGAAAGGCGAGACCCAGTACTTC.

This clone was counted only a few times. The chain carries TRBV28 and TRBJ1-5; TRBD1 might be the D (6 bases). V was clipped by 6 bases and J by 4 bases, with 16 bases between them. The CDR3 consists of 15 residues. Germline assignment: CDR1 MDHEN and CDR2 SYDVKM. CDR3 in DNA: TGTGCCAGCAGCACTTTGGGGGCTGGTAATCAGCCCCAGCATTTT. It codes for CASSTLGAGNQPQHF.

The chain is built from TRBV5-1 and TRBJ2-7; 13 bases fit TRBD2. The CDR3 spans 17 residues. The V gene's germline CDR1 is SGHRS and CDR2 YFSETQ. The ends lost 0 bases at V and 7 bases at J; junction bases unmatched: 10. CDR3 DNA: TGCGCCAGCAGCTTGGTAGCCGGGACTAGCGGGACTGGTGAGCAGTACTTC. Protein sequence: CASSLVAGTSGTGEQYF.

The rearrangement uses TRBV6-2 or TRBV6-3 and TRBJ2-7, with D hard to call. From germline, CDR1 is MNHEY and CDR2 SVGEGT. This CDR3 contains 14 residues. The germline V and J ends were trimmed by 0 bases and 6 bases, with 12 bases remaining between them. CDR3 DNA sequence: TGTGCCAGCAGTTACTCGAATATAAAGCTCGAGCAGTACTTC. Its translation is CASSYSNIKLEQYF.

This chain joins TRBV27 and TRBJ2-7; 8 nucleotides agree with TRBD2. Germline-derived CDR1 and CDR2 are MNHEY and SMNVEV (reference sequence). The V gene end was trimmed by 8 bases and the J gene end by 8 bases; junction bases not matched to a gene: 14. The CDR3 sequence is 14 residues long. The CDR3 nucleotides are TGTGCCAGCCCGATCCTGGGACTAGTGTTGCAGCAGTACTTC. It encodes CASPILGLVLQQYF.

The V call is TRBV6-5, the J call TRBJ1-6; the match to TRBD1 covers 9 bases. CDR3 length equals 15 residues. Per germline, CDR1 MNHEY and CDR2 SVGAGI. Trimming cost V 5 bases and J 8 bases; bases outside gene matches: 7. Here the CDR3 reads CASSPNRDRDSPLHF. The CDR3 DNA is TGTGCCAGCAGTCCAAACCGGGACAGGGATTCACCCCTCCACTTT.

The gene calls are TRBV5-5 and TRBJ1-1; 8 nucleotides agree with TRBD1. Germline values: CDR1 SGHKS, CDR2 YYEKEE (reference sequence). V was pared by 4 bases and J by 0 bases, with 5 bases of the junction left unmatched. The CDR3 runs to 15 residues. CDR3 protein: CASSPRTGLNTEAFF. The CDR3 DNA reads as TGTGCCAGCAGCCCAAGGACAGGGCTGAACACTGAAGCTTTCTTT.

On this clone: In the same sample, other DNA sequences code for this CDR3. V usage is TRBV19 and J usage is TRBJ1-1; tentative D call: TRBD1 (6 bases). This CDR3 is built from 13 residues. Trimming left V 4 bases short and J 3 bases short, with 9 bases between. Germline V lookup: CDR1 LNHDA, CDR2 SQIVND (reference sequence). The chain's CDR3 is CASSRGRDTEAFF. In DNA, the CDR3 is TGTGCCAGTAGTAGGGGGCGGGACACTGAAGCTTTCTTT.

The V and J genes are TRBV12-3 or TRBV12-4 and TRBJ1-5; D is ambiguous. There are 11 residues in the CDR3. Deletions cut 6 bases from V and 5 bases from J, with 5 bases between. This chain's CDR3 is CASSLHQPQHF. CDR3 nucleotide sequence: TGTGCCAGCAGCCTTCATCAGCCCCAGCATTTT.

V gene TRBV11-1 combines with J gene TRBJ2-7, with 13 bases identical to TRBD2. The V segment lost 5 bases and the J segment 5 bases; nucleotides outside the gene matches: 6. CDR3 length equals 15 residues. Germline V lookup: CDR1 SGHAT, CDR2 FQDESV (reference sequence). CDR3 coding DNA: TGTGCCAGCAGCCAGCCCGGGACTAGCGGGAACGAGCAGTACTTC. It is translated as CASSQPGTSGNEQYF.

V gene TRBV2 combines with J gene TRBJ1-5, with 7 bases identical to TRBD1. V trimming: 6 bases; J trimming: 7 bases; junction bases outside the gene matches: 9. The CDR3 consists of 14 residues. Germline loops: CDR1 SNHLY, CDR2 FYNNEI. The CDR3 spells CASSAQGLGQPQHF. CDR3 bases: TGTGCCAGCAGCGCACAGGGGTTGGGGCAGCCCCAGCATTTT.

The chain employs TRBV4-1 and TRBJ1-3; the match to TRBD1 covers 12 bases. The J segment lost 14 bases and the V segment lost 2 bases, leaving 10 bases of the junction unmatched. CDR3 length equals 15 residues. Germline CDR1 MGHRA, CDR2 YSYEKL. The CDR3 region has the DNA TGCGCCAGCAGCCAACCGGGACAGGGGGCGCGGGGTTTATATTTT. Translation gives CASSQPGQGARGLYF.

The V and J genes are TRBV5-1 and TRBJ1-1; the D gene is possibly TRBD1 (6 bases). Per the germline V gene, CDR1 is SGHRS and CDR2 is YFSETQ. Trimming took off 3 bases at V and 1 base at J, with 10 bases between the two ends. This CDR3 is 14 amino acids long. The CDR3 is CASSSGTQNTEAFF. Written as DNA, the CDR3 is TGCGCCAGCAGCTCCGGGACACAGAACACTGAAGCTTTCTTT. The full variable domain, in which reference TRBV5-1 and TRBJ1-1 provide the parts outside the CDR3, is KAGVTQTPRYLIKTRGQQVTLSCSPISGHRSVSWYQQTPGQGLQFLFEYFSETQRNKGNFPGRFSGRQFSNSRSEMNVSTLELGDSALYLCASSSGTQNTEAFFGQGTRLTVV.

The chain carries TRBV6-5 and TRBJ1-6, with TRBD1 matching 9 bases. The CDR3 consists of 16 residues. Germline lookup yields CDR1 MNHEY and CDR2 SVGAGI. The junction had 11 bases not matched to a gene; V was cut back by 4 bases and J by 10 bases. CDR3 sequence reads: CASSWGGQGGRSPLHF. DNA of the CDR3: TGTGCCAGCAGTTGGGGGGGACAGGGCGGTAGATCACCCCTCCACTTT.

The count of this clone is one. The chain has TRBV7-9 and TRBJ2-7; 7 bases are a match to TRBD1. This CDR3 is built from 16 residues. The ends lost 4 bases at V and 3 bases at J; junction bases unmatched: 12. From germline, CDR1 is SEHNR and CDR2 FQNEAQ (reference sequence). Written as DNA, the CDR3 is TGTGCCAGCAGCTGGCGTGACAGGGAAGTTTTCTACGAGCAGTACTTC. It codes for CASSWRDREVFYEQYF.

The chain carries TRBV6-5 and TRBJ1-4; weak D call: TRBD1 (5 bases). Trimming shortened V by 3 bases and J by 6 bases, and 17 bases separated the two germline ends. CDR1 and CDR2 from the germline V gene are MNHEY and SVGAGI. The CDR3 is 16 amino acids. The DNA of the CDR3 is TGTGCCAGCAGTTATACTGCGGGGACGGGTGATGAAAAACTGTTTTTT. This translates into CASSYTAGTGDEKLFF.

The chain couples TRBV10-3 to TRBJ2-7, with D perhaps TRBD1 (5 bases). Germline values: CDR1 ENHRY, CDR2 SYGVKD. The V end was cut by 10 bases, the J end by 0 bases, with 10 bases between. This CDR3 comprises 12 residues. The CDR3 region has the DNA TGTGCCACCAGGGCCGCCTCCTACGAGCAGTACTTC. Residues: CATRAASYEQYF.

This CDR3 is CASSLEASAYEQYF. CDR3 nucleotides: TGTGCCAGCAGCTTGGAAGCGTCCGCCTACGAGCAGTACTTC. This chain joins TRBV5-4 and TRBJ2-7; D ambiguous. From germline, CDR1 is SGHNT and CDR2 YYREEE (reference sequence). The V end was cut by 0 bases, the J end by 2 bases, with 9 bases between. The CDR3 length is 14 residues. Full variable domain (rest looked up from reference TRBV5-4 and TRBJ2-7): ETGVTQSPTHLIKTRGQQVTLRCSSQSGHNTVSWYQQALGQGPQFIFQYYREEENGRGNFPPRFSGLQFPNYSSELNVNALELDDSALYLCASSLEASAYEQYFGPGTRLTVT.

The CDR3 loop is CASSPRRYPRQPQHF. The CDR3 DNA sequence: TGTGCCAGCAGTCCCCGACGGTATCCTAGGCAGCCCCAGCATTTT. This chain uses TRBV6-2 or TRBV6-3 with TRBJ1-5; D gene uncertain. The CDR3 totals 15 residues. Germline V lookup: CDR1 MNHEY, CDR2 SVGEGT. V shed 5 bases and J shed 7 bases, with 18 bases lying between them.

V gene TRBV3-1 (or the pseudogene TRBV3-2) combines with J gene TRBJ1-4; D remains ambiguous. The CDR3 covers 12 residues. Per the germline V gene, CDR1 is LGHDT and CDR2 is YNNKEL (reference sequence). Trimming left V 4 bases short and J 5 bases short, with 5 bases between. In DNA form, the CDR3 reads TGTGCCAGCAGCCGAACAAATGAAAAACTGTTTTTT. It translates to CASSRTNEKLFF.

The chain is built from TRBV5-6 and TRBJ2-7; perhaps TRBD2 as D (5 bases). In germline, CDR1 is SGHDT, CDR2 YYEEEE. Trimming took 4 bases from V and 5 from J, leaving 13 bases between them. The CDR3 has 13 residues. In DNA, the CDR3 is TGTGCCAGCAGCGGCTCTAGCTTCCACGAGCAGTACTTC. This codes for CASSGSSFHEQYF.

The chain joins TRBV27 to TRBJ2-7; TRBD1 matches at 7 bases. Unmatched junction bases numbered 4, after V lost 3 bases and J lost 2 bases. CDR3 length: 14 amino acids. Germline loops: CDR1 MNHEY, CDR2 SMNVEV (reference sequence). CDR3 coding DNA: TGTGCCAGCAGTTTTGACAGGGCAACCTACGAGCAGTACTTC. Translated, it gives CASSFDRATYEQYF.

This clone was seen more than once but under ten times. CDR3 amino acids: CASSLLREGTDTQYF. The CDR3, as DNA: TGCGCCAGCAGCTTGCTGCGGGAGGGCACAGATACGCAGTATTTT. The chain joins TRBV5-1 to TRBJ2-3, with TRBD2 matching 8 bases. V lost 1 base, J lost 1 base, and 2 bases stayed unmatched. The CDR3 contains 15 residues. Germline loops: CDR1 SGHRS, CDR2 YFSETQ.

The chain carries TRBV9 and TRBJ2-5; TRBD2 is a possible D gene (7 bases). The CDR3 totals 15 residues. Trimming took off 0 bases at V and 4 bases at J, with 13 bases between the two ends. CDR1 and CDR2 from the germline V gene are SGDLS and YYNGEE. CDR3 coding DNA: TGTGCCAGCAGCGTAGCCGGGGGGCGCGGAGAGACCCAGTACTTC. As protein: CASSVAGGRGETQYF.

The gene calls are TRBV19 and TRBJ1-1, with 9 bases lining up with TRBD1. The CDR3 sequence is 19 residues long. CDR1 is LNHDA and CDR2 is SQIVND in the germline V gene (reference sequence). Losses at the gene ends were 1 base for V and 6 bases for J; bases not matched to a gene: 18. CDR3 nucleotide sequence: TGTGCCAGTAGTATAGGGGCCGGGACAGGGAAACCCACAGGGGCTGAAGCTTTCTTT. This encodes CASSIGAGTGKPTGAEAFF.

This clone came up a few times. The chain links TRBV7-2 to TRBJ2-7, with 8 bases fitting TRBD1. The germline CDR1 and CDR2 sequences are SGHTA and FQGNSA. With V trimmed by 4 bases and J by 5 bases, 10 bases remained unmatched. The CDR3 extends over 15 amino acids. The CDR3 DNA reads as TGTGCCAGCAGCTCCTCCGGGACAGGTGTCGACGAGCAGTACTTC. Its translation is CASSSSGTGVDEQYF.